A single sample is the source of the 4 T cell receptor beta chains below, sequenced in a study of T cell responses to AZD1222 COVID-19 vaccine. The protocol was immunoSEQ multiplex PCR, while the TCRdb copy is restricted to in-frame clones and leaves out a portion. The sample contains approximately 80,000 clones, around 85% of which appear only once. The sequenced sample was peripheral blood, obtained 28 days after the second AZD1222 dose. The receptors stem from an adult who received the AZD1222 COVID-19 vaccine.

The chain joins TRBV5-4 to TRBJ1-4; D perhaps matches TRBD1 (5 bases). This CDR3 has 16 amino acids. CDR1 and CDR2 from the germline V gene are SGHNT and YYREEE (reference sequence). Trimming removed 4 bases from V and 7 bases from J, with 20 bases in between. As DNA, the CDR3 is TGTGCCAGCAGCCTGAGAGTTGCGGGGGTGGCTGAAAAACTGTTTTTT. Translation: CASSLRVAGVAEKLFF.

This clone has a handful of counts. This chain links TRBV6-5 with TRBJ2-5; D is possibly TRBD1 (5 bases). CDR1 MNHEY and CDR2 SVGAGI come from the germline V gene. The CDR3 loop spans 12 amino acids. V dropped 11 bases and J dropped 2 bases, with 12 bases sitting between them. The CDR3 is CAVRGSQETQYF. The CDR3 nucleotides are TGTGCCGTTAGGGGCAGTCAAGAGACCCAGTACTTC.

The gene calls are TRBV9 and TRBJ1-4, with D perhaps matching TRBD1 (6 bases). V shed 0 bases and J shed 0 bases, with 21 bases lying between them. CDR1 is SGDLS and CDR2 is YYNGEE in the germline V gene. The CDR3 spans 20 residues. CDR3 protein: CASSVGGWARGAATNEKLFF. The DNA of the CDR3 is TGTGCCAGCAGCGTAGGGGGCTGGGCCAGGGGCGCGGCAACTAATGAAAAACTGTTTTTT.

In DNA form, the CDR3 reads TGTGCCAGCAGCTTAGATCTATCGGTTCGGGAGCTGTTTTTT. It yields the protein CASSLDLSVRELFF. J is TRBJ2-2 and V is TRBV11-2; D is uncertain. The CDR3 sequence is 14 residues long. Germline V CDR1 and CDR2: SGHAT, FQNNGV. Trimming removed 0 bases at V and 9 bases at J, with 11 bases between.